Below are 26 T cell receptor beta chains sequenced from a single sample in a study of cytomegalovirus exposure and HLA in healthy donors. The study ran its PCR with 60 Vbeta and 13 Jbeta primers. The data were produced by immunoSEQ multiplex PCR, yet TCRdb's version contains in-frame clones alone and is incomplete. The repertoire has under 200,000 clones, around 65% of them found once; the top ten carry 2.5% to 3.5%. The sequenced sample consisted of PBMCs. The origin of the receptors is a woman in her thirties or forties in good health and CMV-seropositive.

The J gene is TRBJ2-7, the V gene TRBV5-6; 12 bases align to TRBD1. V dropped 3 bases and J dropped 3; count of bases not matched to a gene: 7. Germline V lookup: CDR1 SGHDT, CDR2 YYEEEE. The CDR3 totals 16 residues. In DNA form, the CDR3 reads TGTGCCAGCAGCTCACTAGGGGACAGGGGGCGCTACGAGCAGTACTTC. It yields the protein CASSSLGDRGRYEQYF.

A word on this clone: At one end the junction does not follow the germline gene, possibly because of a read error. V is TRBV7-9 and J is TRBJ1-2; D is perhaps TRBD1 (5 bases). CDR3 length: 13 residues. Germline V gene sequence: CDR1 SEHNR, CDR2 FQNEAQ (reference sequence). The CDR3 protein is CASSLRAGHGYPF. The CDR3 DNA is TGTGCCAGCAGCTTAAGGGCAGGGCATGGCTACCCCTTC.

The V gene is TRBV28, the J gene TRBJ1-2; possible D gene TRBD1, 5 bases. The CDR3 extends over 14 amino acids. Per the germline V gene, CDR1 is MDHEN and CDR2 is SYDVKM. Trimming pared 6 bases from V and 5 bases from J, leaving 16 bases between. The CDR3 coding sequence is TGTGCCAGCAGGCGCCTCGGGGGGGATTATGGCTACACCTTC. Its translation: CASRRLGGDYGYTF.

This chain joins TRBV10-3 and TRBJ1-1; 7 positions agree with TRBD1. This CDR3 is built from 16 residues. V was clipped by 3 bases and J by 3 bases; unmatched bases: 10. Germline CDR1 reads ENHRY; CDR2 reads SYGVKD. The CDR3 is CAISERGTGADTEAFF. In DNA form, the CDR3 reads TGTGCCATCAGTGAAAGGGGAACAGGGGCAGACACTGAAGCTTTCTTT.

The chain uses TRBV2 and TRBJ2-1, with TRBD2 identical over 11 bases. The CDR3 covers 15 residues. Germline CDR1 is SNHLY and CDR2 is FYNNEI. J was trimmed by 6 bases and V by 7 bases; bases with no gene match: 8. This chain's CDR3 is CASNLRLAGTNEQFF. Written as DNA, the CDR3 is TGTGCCAGCAACCTTAGACTAGCGGGGACCAATGAGCAGTTCTTC.

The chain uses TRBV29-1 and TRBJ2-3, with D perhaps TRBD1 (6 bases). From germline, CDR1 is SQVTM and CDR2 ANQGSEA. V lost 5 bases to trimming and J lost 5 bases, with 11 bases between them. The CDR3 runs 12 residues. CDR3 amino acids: CSVSTGLDTQYF. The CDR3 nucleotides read TGCAGCGTTTCCACAGGGCTAGATACGCAGTATTTT.

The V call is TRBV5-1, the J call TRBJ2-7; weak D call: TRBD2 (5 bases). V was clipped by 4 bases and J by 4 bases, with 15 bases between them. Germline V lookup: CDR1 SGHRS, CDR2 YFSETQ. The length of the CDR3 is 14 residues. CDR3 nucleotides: TGCGCCAGCAGCCCGGATGGAGGACCTTACGAGCAGTACTTC. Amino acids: CASSPDGGPYEQYF.

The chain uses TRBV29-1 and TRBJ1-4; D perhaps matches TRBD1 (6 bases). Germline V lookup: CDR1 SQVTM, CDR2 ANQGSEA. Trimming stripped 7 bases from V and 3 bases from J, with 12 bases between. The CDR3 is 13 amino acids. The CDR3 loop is CSANREPNEKLFF. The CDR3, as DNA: TGCAGCGCTAACAGGGAGCCTAATGAAAAACTGTTTTTT. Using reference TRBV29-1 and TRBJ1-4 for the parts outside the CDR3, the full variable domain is SAVISQKPSRDICQRGTSLTIQCQVDSQVTMMFWYRQQPGQSLTLIATANQGSEATYESGFVIDKFPISRPNLTFSTLTVSNMSPEDSSIYLCSANREPNEKLFFGSGTQLSVL.

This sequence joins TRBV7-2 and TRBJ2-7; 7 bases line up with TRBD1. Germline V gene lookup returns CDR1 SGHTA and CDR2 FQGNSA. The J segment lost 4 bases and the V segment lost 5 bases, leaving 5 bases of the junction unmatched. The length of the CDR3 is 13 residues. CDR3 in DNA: TGTGCCAGCAGCCAGGACAGGAGTTACGAGCAGTACTTC. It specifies CASSQDRSYEQYF.

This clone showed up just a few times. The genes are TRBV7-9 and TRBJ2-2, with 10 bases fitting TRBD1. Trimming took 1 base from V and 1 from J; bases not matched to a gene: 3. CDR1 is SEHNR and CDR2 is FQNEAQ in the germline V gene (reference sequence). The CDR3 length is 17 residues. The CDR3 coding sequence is TGTGCCAGCAGCTTAGTATGGGACAGGGGGAACACCGGGGAGCTGTTTTTT. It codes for CASSLVWDRGNTGELFF.

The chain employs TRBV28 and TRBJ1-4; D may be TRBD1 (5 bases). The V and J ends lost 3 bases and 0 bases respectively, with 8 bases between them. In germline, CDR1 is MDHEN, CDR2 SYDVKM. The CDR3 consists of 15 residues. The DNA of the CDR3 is TGTGCCAGCAGTTTTGCAGGGTCAACTAATGAAAAACTGTTTTTT. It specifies CASSFAGSTNEKLFF. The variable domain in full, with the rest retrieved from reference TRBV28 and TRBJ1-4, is DVKVTQSSRYLVKRTGEKVFLECVQDMDHENMFWYRQDPGLGLRLIYFSYDVKMKEKGDIPEGYSVSREKKERFSLILESASTNQTSMYLCASSFAGSTNEKLFFGSGTQLSVL.

The CDR3 loop is CASRTGTGTDTQYF. DNA of the CDR3: TGTGCCAGCAGAACCGGGACAGGGACAGATACGCAGTATTTT. The chain employs TRBV6-5 and TRBJ2-3; 9 positions agree with TRBD1. With 6 bases clipped from V and 3 bases from J, the junction kept 4 bases outside the gene matches. The CDR3 extends over 14 amino acids. CDR1 MNHEY and CDR2 SVGAGI come from the germline V gene.

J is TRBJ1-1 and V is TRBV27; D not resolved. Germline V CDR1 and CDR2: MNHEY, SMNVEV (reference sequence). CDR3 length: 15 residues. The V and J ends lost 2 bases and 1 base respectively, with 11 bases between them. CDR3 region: CASSLESRRNTEAFF. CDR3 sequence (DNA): TGTGCCAGCAGTTTAGAGAGTCGGAGGAACACTGAAGCTTTCTTT.

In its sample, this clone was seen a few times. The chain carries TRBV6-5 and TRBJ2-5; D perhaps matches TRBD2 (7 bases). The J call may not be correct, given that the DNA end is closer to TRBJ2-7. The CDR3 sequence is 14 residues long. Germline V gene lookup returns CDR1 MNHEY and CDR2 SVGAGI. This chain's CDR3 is CASNGGGGNYEQYF. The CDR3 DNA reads TGTGCCAGCAATGGGGGGGGCGGAAACTACGAGCAGTACTTC.

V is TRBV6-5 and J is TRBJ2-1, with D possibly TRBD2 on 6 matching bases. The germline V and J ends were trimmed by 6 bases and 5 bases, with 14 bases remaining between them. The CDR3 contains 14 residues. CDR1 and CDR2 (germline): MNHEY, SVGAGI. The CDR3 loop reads CASSLSGFHNEQFF. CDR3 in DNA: TGTGCCAGCAGCCTGAGCGGGTTTCACAATGAGCAGTTCTTC.

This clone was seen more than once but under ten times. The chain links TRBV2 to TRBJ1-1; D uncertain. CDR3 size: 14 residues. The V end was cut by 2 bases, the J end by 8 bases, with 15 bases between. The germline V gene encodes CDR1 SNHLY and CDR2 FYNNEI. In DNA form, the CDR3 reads TGTGCCAGCAGTGAAAGTTTTACGGCGGGGGAAGCTTTCTTT. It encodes CASSESFTAGEAFF.

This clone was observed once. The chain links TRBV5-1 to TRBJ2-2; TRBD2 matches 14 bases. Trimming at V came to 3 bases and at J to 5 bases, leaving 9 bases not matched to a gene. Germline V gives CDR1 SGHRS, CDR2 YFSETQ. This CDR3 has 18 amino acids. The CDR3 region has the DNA TGCGCCAGCAGCTGGACGGGACTAGCGGGAGTTGGGACCGGGGAGCTGTTTTTT. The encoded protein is CASSWTGLAGVGTGELFF.

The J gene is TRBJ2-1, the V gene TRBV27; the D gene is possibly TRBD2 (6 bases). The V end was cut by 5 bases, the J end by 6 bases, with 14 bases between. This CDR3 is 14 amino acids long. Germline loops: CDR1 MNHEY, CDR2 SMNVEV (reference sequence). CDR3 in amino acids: CASSPGGPRNEQFF. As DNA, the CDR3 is TGTGCCAGCAGTCCTGGAGGGCCACGCAATGAGCAGTTCTTC.

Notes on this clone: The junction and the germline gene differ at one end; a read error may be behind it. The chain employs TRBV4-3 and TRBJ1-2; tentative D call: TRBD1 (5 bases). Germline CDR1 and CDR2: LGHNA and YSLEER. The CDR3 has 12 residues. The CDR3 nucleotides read TGCGCCAGCAGCCAAGAGTACACAGGCTACCCCTTC. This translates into CASSQEYTGYPF.

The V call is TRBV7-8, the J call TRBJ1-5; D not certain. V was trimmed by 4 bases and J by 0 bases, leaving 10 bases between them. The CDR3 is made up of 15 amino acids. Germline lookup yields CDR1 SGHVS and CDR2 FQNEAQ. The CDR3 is CASSSFLDSNQPQHF. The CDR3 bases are TGTGCCAGCAGCTCCTTCTTAGATAGCAATCAGCCCCAGCATTTT. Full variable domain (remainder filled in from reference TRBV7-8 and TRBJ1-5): GAGVSQSPRYKVAKRGQDVALRCDPISGHVSLFWYQQALGQGPEFLTYFQNEAQLDKSGLPSDRFFAERPEGSVSTLKIQRTQQEDSAVYLCASSSFLDSNQPQHFGDGTRLSIL.

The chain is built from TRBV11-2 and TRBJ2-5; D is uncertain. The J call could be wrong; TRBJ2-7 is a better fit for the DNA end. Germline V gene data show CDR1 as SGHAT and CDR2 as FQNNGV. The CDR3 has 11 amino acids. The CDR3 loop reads CASSLAYEQYF. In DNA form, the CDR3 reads TGTGCCAGCAGCTTAGCCTACGAGCAGTACTTC.

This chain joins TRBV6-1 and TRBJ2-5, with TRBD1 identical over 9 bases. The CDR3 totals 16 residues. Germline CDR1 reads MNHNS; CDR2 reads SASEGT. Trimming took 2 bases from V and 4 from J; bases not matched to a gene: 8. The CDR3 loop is CASSETGTGFGETQYF. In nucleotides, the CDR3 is TGTGCCAGCAGTGAAACCGGGACAGGGTTTGGAGAGACCCAGTACTTC.

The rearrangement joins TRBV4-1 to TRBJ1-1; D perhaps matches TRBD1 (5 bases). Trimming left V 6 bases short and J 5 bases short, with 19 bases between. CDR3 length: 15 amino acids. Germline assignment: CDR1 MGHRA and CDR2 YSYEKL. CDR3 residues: CASRYTGTGGTEAFF. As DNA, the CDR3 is TGCGCCAGCAGATATACCGGGACGGGGGGGACTGAAGCTTTCTTT.

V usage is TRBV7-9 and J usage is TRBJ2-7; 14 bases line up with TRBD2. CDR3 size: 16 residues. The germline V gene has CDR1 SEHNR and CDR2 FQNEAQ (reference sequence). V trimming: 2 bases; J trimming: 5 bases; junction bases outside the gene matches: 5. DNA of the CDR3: TGTGCCAGCAGCTTAACGGGACTAGCGGGAGTCGACGAGCAGTACTTC. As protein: CASSLTGLAGVDEQYF.

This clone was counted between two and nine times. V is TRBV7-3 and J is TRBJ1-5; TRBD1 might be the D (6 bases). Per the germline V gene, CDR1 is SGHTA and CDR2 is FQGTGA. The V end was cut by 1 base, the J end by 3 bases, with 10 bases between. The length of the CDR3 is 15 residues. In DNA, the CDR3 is TGTGCCAGCAGCTTAAACGGGGGGGCCAATCAGCCCCAGCATTTT. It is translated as CASSLNGGANQPQHF.

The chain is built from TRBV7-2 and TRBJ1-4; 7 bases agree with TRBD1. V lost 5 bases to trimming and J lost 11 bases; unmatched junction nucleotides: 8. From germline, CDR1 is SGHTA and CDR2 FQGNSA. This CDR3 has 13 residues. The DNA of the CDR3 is TGTGCCAGCAGCCAGTCGGACAGGAGGAAACTGTTTTTT. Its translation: CASSQSDRRKLFF.